The clone carrying this TCR beta chain was recorded a few times. Antigen unknown. What was sequenced were expressed TCRB transcripts, since all of the isolated RNA had been reverse transcribed. Clones were sequenced by immunoSEQ multiplex PCR, and TCRdb holds only the in-frame ones, with some missing. The data hold fewer than 45,000 clones, with almost 65% observed a single time. These data originate in a study of beta chain features in type 1 diabetes. Study as a whole: Healthy donors, compared against patients, showed similar age, gender and cell yields. Regarding the study as a whole: Short templates might get an advantage during PCR, and this would be equal in patients and controls. Type 1 diabetes patients had fewer VDJ junction insertions and more deletions.

Per donor, one heparinised blood draw averaged about 116 mL. The CDR3 runs to 14 residues. The V end was cut by 6 bases, the J end by 6 bases, with 14 bases between. The germline CDR1 and CDR2 sequences are LNHDA and SQIVND (reference sequence). The genes are TRBV19 and TRBJ1-4; D is undetermined. Sequenced sample: Tregs from blood. The TCR comes from a woman aged 30 to 39 in good health. CDR3 bases: TGTGCCAGTAGATATAGAGGGCAGGATGAAAAACTGTTTTTT. Its translation is CASRYRGQDEKLFF.